The 12 T cell receptor beta chains given below trace back to one sample, sequenced in a study of blood T cell repertoires in COVID-19. Only in-frame clones appear in the TCRdb table, and some are missing; sequencing was by immunoSEQ multiplex PCR. The table lists 400,000 to 450,000 clones, around nine tenths of them singletons. Sequences were obtained from peripheral blood. These TCRs come from a woman aged 40 to 50 with COVID-19, enrolled during active disease.

V gene TRBV5-1 combines with J gene TRBJ1-3; weak D call: TRBD1 (6 bases). V lost 2 bases, J lost 4 bases, and 10 bases lay in between. Germline lookup yields CDR1 SGHRS and CDR2 YFSETQ. The CDR3 contains 14 residues. This CDR3 is CASSLLQGGNTIYF. The CDR3 coding sequence is TGCGCCAGCAGCTTATTACAGGGAGGAAACACCATATATTTT.

The chain employs TRBV28 and TRBJ1-1; 9 nucleotides agree with TRBD1. V lost 6 bases to trimming and J lost 1 base; unmatched junction nucleotides: 9. From germline, CDR1 is MDHEN and CDR2 SYDVKM. The CDR3 loop spans 16 amino acids. The CDR3 DNA reads as TGTGCCAGCAGCCACCACCTGGGACAGGGGAACACTGAAGCTTTCTTT. It yields the protein CASSHHLGQGNTEAFF.

A single count supports this clone. V and J are TRBV27 and TRBJ2-6; TRBD2 matches at 7 bases. This CDR3 contains 19 residues. Germline CDR1 is MNHEY and CDR2 is SMNVEV (reference sequence). V shed 0 bases and J 2 bases; nucleotides not matched to a gene: 10. Here the CDR3 reads CASSLSWGRGPAGANVLTF. Here the CDR3 DNA reads TGTGCCAGCAGTTTATCTTGGGGGAGGGGTCCTGCTGGGGCCAACGTCCTGACTTTC.

The V and J genes are TRBV28 and TRBJ1-6; TRBD1 matches at 7 bases. V was clipped by 5 bases and J by 8 bases; unmatched bases: 15. Germline V gene data show CDR1 as MDHEN and CDR2 as SYDVKM. The CDR3 is made up of 17 amino acids. Here the CDR3 reads CASSPPPIRGTDSPLHF. CDR3 bases: TGTGCCAGCAGTCCCCCGCCAATCAGGGGGACAGATTCACCCCTCCACTTT.

The count of this clone is one. This specimen includes other DNA sequences encoding the same CDR3. V usage is TRBV7-2 and J usage is TRBJ1-5; D possibly corresponds to TRBD1 (6 bases). The CDR3 is 13 residues long. Germline-derived CDR1 and CDR2 are SGHTA and FQGNSA. Trimming cost V 0 bases and J 6 bases, with 6 bases left between them. The CDR3 DNA reads as TGTGCCAGCAGCTTAGCGACAGGTCAGCCCCAGCATTTT. It translates to CASSLATGQPQHF.

This sequence joins TRBV19 and TRBJ1-5; 9 nucleotides line up with TRBD1. V lost 5 bases and J lost 3; bases outside the gene matches: 5. The V gene's germline CDR1 is LNHDA and CDR2 SQIVND (reference sequence). The CDR3 spans 15 residues. The CDR3 sequence is CASSARTGDNQPQHF. The CDR3 DNA is TGTGCCAGTAGTGCCCGGACAGGGGACAATCAGCCCCAGCATTTT.

The chain uses TRBV9 and TRBJ1-3; D not certain. Germline lookup yields CDR1 SGDLS and CDR2 YYNGEE. Trimming took 3 bases from V and 2 from J, leaving 12 bases between them. CDR3 length: 15 residues. The DNA of the CDR3 is TGTGCCAGCAGCGGCGGGCGGAGAACTGGAAACACCATATATTTT. Its translation is CASSGGRRTGNTIYF.

This clone was found once. The chain employs TRBV7-3 and TRBJ2-3, with D perhaps matching TRBD1 (6 bases). The germline gives CDR1 SGHTA, CDR2 FQGTGA. The V end was cut by 3 bases, the J end by 2 bases, with 9 bases between. The CDR3 is 14 residues long. The CDR3 nucleotides are TGTGCCAGCAGCTTCGGGGACAACACAGATACGCAGTATTTT. Translation gives CASSFGDNTDTQYF.

This chain links TRBV19 with TRBJ1-2; D is perhaps TRBD1 (5 bases). The germline V gene has CDR1 LNHDA and CDR2 SQIVND (reference sequence). This CDR3 has 14 amino acids. The ends were cut back, 1 base at V and 2 bases at J, with 8 bases in the middle. CDR3 region: CASSIGGDNYGYTF. The CDR3 region has the DNA TGTGCCAGTAGTATAGGCGGGGACAACTATGGCTACACCTTC.

This clone is a singleton in its sample. This chain uses TRBV12-3 or TRBV12-4 with TRBJ1-2, with 7 positions matching TRBD1. V lost 8 bases to trimming and J lost 7 bases; unmatched junction nucleotides: 10. The CDR3 has 13 amino acids. CDR3 protein: CASGDRESGGYTF. In DNA, the CDR3 is TGTGCCAGCGGAGACAGGGAAAGCGGTGGCTACACCTTC.

The chain is built from TRBV6-5 and TRBJ1-3; the D gene is possibly TRBD1 (6 bases). Germline CDR1 reads MNHEY; CDR2 reads SVGAGI. The V and J ends lost 5 bases and 3 bases respectively, with 11 bases between them. The CDR3 has 14 residues. CDR3 in amino acids: CASSTQGFGNTIYF. For the CDR3, the DNA is TGTGCCAGCAGTACACAGGGTTTTGGAAACACCATATATTTT.

The chain carries TRBV30 and TRBJ1-1; possible D gene TRBD1, 6 bases. This CDR3 has 11 amino acids. Trimming removed 7 bases from V and 7 bases from J, with 13 bases in between. Looked up from germline, CDR1 is GTSNPN and CDR2 is SVGIG (reference sequence). The CDR3 DNA is TGTGCCTCCCACACGGACAGTGAAGCTTTCTTT. This codes for CASHTDSEAFF.